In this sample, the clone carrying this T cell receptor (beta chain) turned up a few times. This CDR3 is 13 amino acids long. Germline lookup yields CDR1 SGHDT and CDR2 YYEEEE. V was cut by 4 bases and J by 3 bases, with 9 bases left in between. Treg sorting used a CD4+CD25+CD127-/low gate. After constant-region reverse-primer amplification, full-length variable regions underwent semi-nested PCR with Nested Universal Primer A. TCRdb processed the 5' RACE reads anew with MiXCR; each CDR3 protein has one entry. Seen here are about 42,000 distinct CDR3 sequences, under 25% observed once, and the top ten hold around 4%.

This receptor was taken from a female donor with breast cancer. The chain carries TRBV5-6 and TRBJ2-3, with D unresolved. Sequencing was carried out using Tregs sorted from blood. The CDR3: CASSLTLTDTQYF. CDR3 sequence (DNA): TGTGCCAGCAGCCTAACTTTGACAGATACGCAGTATTTT.